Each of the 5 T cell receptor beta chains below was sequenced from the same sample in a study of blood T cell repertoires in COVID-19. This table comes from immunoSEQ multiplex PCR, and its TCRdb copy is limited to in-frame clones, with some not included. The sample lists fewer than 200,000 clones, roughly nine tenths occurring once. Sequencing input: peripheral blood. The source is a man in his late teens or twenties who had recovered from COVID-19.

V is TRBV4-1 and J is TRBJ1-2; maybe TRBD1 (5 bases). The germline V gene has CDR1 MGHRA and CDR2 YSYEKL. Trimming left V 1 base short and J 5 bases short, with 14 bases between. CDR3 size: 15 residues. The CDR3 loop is CASSQALGGRYGYTF. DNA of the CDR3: TGCGCCAGCAGCCAAGCCTTGGGGGGTCGATATGGCTACACCTTC.

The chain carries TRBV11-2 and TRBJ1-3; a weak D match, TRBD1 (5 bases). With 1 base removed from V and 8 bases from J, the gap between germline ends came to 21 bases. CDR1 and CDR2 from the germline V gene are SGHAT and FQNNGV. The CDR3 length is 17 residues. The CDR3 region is CASSLGGGTVEGHTIYF. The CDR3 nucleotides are TGTGCCAGCAGCTTAGGCGGCGGGACGGTTGAGGGACACACCATATATTTT. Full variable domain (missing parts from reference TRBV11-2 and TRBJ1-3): EAGVAQSPRYKIIEKRQSVAFWCNPISGHATLYWYQQILGQGPKLLIQFQNNGVVDDSQLPKDRFSAERLKGVDSTLKIQPAKLEDSAVYLCASSLGGGTVEGHTIYFGEGSWLTVV.

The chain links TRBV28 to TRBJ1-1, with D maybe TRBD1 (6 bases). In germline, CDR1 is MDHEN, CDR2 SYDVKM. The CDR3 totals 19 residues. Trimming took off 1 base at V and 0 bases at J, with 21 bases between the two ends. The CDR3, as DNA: TGTGCCAGCAGTTTATTAGGCACAGGGTTAATCCGTATGAACACTGAAGCTTTCTTT. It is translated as CASSLLGTGLIRMNTEAFF.

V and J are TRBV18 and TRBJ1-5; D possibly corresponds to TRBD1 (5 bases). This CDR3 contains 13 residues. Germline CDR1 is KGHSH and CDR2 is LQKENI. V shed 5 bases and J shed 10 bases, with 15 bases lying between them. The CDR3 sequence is CASSSTGEGPQHF. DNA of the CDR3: TGTGCCAGCTCATCGACGGGGGAGGGTCCCCAGCATTTT. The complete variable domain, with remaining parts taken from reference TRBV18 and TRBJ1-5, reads NAGVMQNPRHLVRRRGQEARLRCSPMKGHSHVYWYRQLPEEGLKFMVYLQKENIIDESGMPKERFSAEFPKEGPSILRIQQVVRGDSAAYFCASSSTGEGPQHFGDGTRLSIL.

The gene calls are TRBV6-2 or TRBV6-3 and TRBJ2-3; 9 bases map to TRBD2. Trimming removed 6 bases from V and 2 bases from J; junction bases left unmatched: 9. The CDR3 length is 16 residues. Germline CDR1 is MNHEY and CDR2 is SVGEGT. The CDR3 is CASSLTSGGVTDTQYF. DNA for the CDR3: TGTGCCAGCAGCCTGACTAGCGGAGGGGTCACAGATACGCAGTATTTT.